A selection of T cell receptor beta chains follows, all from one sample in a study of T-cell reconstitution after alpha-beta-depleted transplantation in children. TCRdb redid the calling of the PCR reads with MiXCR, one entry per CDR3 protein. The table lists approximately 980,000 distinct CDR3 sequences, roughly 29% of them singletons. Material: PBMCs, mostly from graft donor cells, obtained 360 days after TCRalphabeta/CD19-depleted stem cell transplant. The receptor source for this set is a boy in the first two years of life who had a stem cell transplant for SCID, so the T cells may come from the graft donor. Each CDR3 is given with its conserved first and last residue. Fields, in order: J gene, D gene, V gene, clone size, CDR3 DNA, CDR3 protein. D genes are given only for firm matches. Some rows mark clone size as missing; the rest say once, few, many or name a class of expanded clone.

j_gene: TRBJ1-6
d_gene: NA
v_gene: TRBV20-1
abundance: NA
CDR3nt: TGCAGTGCTAGAGCTCGGGACCGGTGGGGGTCACCCCTCCACTTT
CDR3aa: CSARARDRWGSPLHF

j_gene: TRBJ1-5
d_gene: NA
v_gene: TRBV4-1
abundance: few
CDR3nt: TGCGCCAGCAGCCAAGTTGCCAGAAAGTGGCCCCAGCATTTT
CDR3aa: CASSQVARKWPQHF

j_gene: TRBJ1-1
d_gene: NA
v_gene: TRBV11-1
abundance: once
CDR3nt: TGTGCAAGCAAGATTGGGACAACGAACACTGAAGCTTTCTTT
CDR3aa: CASKIGTTNTEAFF

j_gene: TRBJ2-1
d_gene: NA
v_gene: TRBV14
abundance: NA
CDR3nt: TGTGCCAGCAGCCCCCAGCCTCTTCGCAATGAGCAGTTCTTC
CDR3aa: CASSPQPLRNEQFF

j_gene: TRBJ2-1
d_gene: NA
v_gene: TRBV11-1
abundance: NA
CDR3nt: TGTGCCAGCAGCTTAGCGTTCGGGGCAGCCCAGCCCTTAATGAGTGAGCAGTTCTTC
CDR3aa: CASSLAFGAAQPLMSEQFF

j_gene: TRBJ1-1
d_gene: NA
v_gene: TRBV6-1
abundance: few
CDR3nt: TGTGCCAGCAGTAAACAGCTGAACACTGAAGCTTTCTTT
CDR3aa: CASSKQLNTEAFF

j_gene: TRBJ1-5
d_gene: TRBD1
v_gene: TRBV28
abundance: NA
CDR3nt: TGTGCCAGCAGGGGCAGGGGGAGTCAGCCCCAGCATTTT
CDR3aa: CASRGRGSQPQHF

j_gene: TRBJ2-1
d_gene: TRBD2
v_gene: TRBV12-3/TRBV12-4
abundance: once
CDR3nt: TGTACCTTCTGTTTAGGACTAGCGGGGGGGATGAGCTCCTACAATGAGCAGTTCTTC
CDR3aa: CTFCLGLAGGMSSYNEQFF

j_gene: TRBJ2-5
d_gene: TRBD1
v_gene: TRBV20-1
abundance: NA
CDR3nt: TGCAGTGCTAGAAGACAGGGGGGATTCGTGGGAGAGACCCAGTACTTC
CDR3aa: CSARRQGGFVGETQYF

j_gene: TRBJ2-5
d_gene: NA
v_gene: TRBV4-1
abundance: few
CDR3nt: TGCGCCAGCAGCCCGCGCGGGGTGACCGCAGAGACCCAGTACTTC
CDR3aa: CASSPRGVTAETQYF

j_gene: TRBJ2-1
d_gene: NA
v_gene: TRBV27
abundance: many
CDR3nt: TGTGCCAGCAGTTTACCCACAGGGAGTGGCAATGAGCAGTTCTTC
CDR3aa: CASSLPTGSGNEQFF

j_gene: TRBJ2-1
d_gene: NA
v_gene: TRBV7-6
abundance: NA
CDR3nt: TGTGCCAGCAGCTTAGCCCAACTCCCCGGGTTCAATGAGCAGTTCTTC
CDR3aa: CASSLAQLPGFNEQFF

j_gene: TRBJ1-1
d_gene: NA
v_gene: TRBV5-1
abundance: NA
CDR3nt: TGCGCCAGCACCAACTGGGGGGGAGAGGACACTGAAGCTTTCTTT
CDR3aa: CASTNWGGEDTEAFF

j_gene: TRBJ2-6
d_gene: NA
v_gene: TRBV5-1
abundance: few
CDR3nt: TGCGCCAGCAGCTTAGTTCCGGGTGGGGCCAACGTCCTGACTTTC
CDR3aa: CASSLVPGGANVLTF

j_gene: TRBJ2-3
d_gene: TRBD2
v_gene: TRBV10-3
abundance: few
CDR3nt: TGTGCCATCAGTGACTCTCGACTAGCGGGGATTAGCACAGATACGCAGTATTTT
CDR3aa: CAISDSRLAGISTDTQYF

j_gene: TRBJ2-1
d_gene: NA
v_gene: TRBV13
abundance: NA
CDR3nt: TGTGCCAGCAGCTTAGTCGAGGCGTACAATGAGCAGTTCTTC
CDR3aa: CASSLVEAYNEQFF

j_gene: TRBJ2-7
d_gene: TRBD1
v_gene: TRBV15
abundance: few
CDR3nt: TGTGCCACCAGCAGGGACAGGGTGTCCTACGAGCAGTACTTC
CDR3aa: CATSRDRVSYEQYF

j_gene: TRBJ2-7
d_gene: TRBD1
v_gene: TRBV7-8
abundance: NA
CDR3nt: TGTGCCAGCAGCTTTTTCGCTCGGACAGGGCGGGCCTACGAGCAGTACTTC
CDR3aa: CASSFFARTGRAYEQYF

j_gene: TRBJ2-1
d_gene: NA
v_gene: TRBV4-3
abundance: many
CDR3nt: TGCGCCAGCAGCCAAGATGGTTGGCGGGACGGGTACAATGAGCAGTTCTTC
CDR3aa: CASSQDGWRDGYNEQFF

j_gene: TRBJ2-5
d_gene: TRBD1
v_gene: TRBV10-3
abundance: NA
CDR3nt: TGTGCCATCAGTGAAGTCGGACAGGGTGGGGAGACCCAGTACTTC
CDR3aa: CAISEVGQGGETQYF

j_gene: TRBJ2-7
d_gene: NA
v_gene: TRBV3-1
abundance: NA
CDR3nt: TGTGCCAGCAGCCAAGATTCGGTCGGACAGACTTCCTACGAGCAGTACTTC
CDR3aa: CASSQDSVGQTSYEQYF

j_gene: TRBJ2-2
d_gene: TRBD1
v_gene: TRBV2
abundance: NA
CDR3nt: TGTGCCAGCAAGTGGTTGGGACAGCTGAACACCGGGGAGCTGTTTTTT
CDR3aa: CASKWLGQLNTGELFF